A single sample is the source of the 12 T cell receptor beta chains below, sequenced in a study of blood T cell repertoires in COVID-19 (dated by TCRdb to the early 2020s). Libraries came from the immunoSEQ multiplex PCR assay. TCRdb mirrors the immuneACCESS table, restricted to in-frame sequences. Some clones are absent from its copies; in checked studies, under half trace to an unresolved V gene, and the reason for the others is unknown. A total of around 250,000 clones appear in this sample, approximately 89% of them only once. The ten biggest clones cover 1.6% of the sample. Sequencing was performed on peripheral blood. These TCRs come from an older woman who had recovered from COVID-19.

The genes are TRBV28 and TRBJ2-7; 8 bases agree with TRBD1. Germline V gives CDR1 MDHEN, CDR2 SYDVKM. V dropped 3 bases and J dropped 3; count of bases not matched to a gene: 7. The length of the CDR3 is 15 residues. The CDR3 here is CASSLPGTGYYEQYF. The CDR3 bases are TGTGCCAGCAGTTTGCCCGGGACAGGTTACTACGAGCAGTACTTC. Filled out from reference TRBV28 and TRBJ2-7, the complete variable domain reads DVKVTQSSRYLVKRTGEKVFLECVQDMDHENMFWYRQDPGLGLRLIYFSYDVKMKEKGDIPEGYSVSREKKERFSLILESASTNQTSMYLCASSLPGTGYYEQYFGPGTRLTVT.

J is TRBJ2-1 and V is TRBV5-1; TRBD2 matches 10 bases. From germline, CDR1 is SGHRS and CDR2 YFSETQ. Trimming cost V 7 bases and J 6 bases; bases outside gene matches: 7. This CDR3 has 14 residues. Written as DNA, the CDR3 is TGCGCCAGCGCCAGGACTAGCGGCATCAATGAGCAGTTCTTC. Its translation: CASARTSGINEQFF.

The chain has TRBV11-3 and TRBJ2-1; TRBD2 matches at 14 bases. The CDR3 length is 17 residues. The trim removed 4 bases at V and 5 bases at J, leaving 7 bases unmatched. CDR1 is SGHNT, CDR2 YENEEA, per germline. CDR3 in amino acids: CASSSTGLAGVNNEQFF. DNA of the CDR3: TGTGCCAGCAGCTCCACGGGACTAGCGGGGGTCAACAATGAGCAGTTCTTC. Supplemented by reference TRBV11-3 and TRBJ2-1, the full variable domain reads EAGVVQSPRYKIIEKKQPVAFWCNPISGHNTLYWYLQNLGQGPELLIRYENEEAVDDSQLPKDRFSAERLKGVDSTLKIQPAELGDSAVYLCASSSTGLAGVNNEQFFGPGTRLTVL.

The chain combines TRBV24-1 with TRBJ2-3; possibly TRBD2 for D (5 bases). With 5 bases removed from V and 1 base from J, the gap between germline ends came to 9 bases. This CDR3 comprises 14 residues. In germline, CDR1 is KGHDR, CDR2 SFDVKD. The CDR3 DNA follows: TGTGCCACCAGTGGAGCCGGGGGCACAGATACGCAGTATTTT. Its translation is CATSGAGGTDTQYF.

The chain couples TRBV5-8 to TRBJ2-3; D possibly corresponds to TRBD2 (5 bases). Trimming shortened V by 0 bases and J by 6 bases, and 11 bases separated the two germline ends. The CDR3 has 14 residues. Germline V gene lookup returns CDR1 SGHTS and CDR2 YDEGEE. The DNA for the CDR3 is TGTGCCAGCAGCTTGGGGCCCATAGCGGATACGCAGTATTTT. This gives the protein CASSLGPIADTQYF. The variable domain in full, with the rest retrieved from reference TRBV5-8 and TRBJ2-3, is EAGVTQSPTHLIKTRGQQATLRCSPISGHTSVYWYQQALGLGLQFLLWYDEGEERNRGNFPPRFSGRQFPNYSSELNVNALELEDSALYLCASSLGPIADTQYFGPGTRLTVL.

The chain couples TRBV11-2 to TRBJ1-1; D gene ambiguous. Germline V gene data show CDR1 as SGHAT and CDR2 as FQNNGV. CDR3 size: 15 residues. V was pared by 1 base and J by 3 bases, with 12 bases between. The CDR3 DNA sequence: TGTGCCAGCAGCTTAGGATATGGGCTGGACACTGAAGCTTTCTTT. Residues: CASSLGYGLDTEAFF.

The chain has TRBV6-4 and TRBJ2-5; D is unclear. V lost 7 bases and J lost 10, with 22 bases in between. Germline CDR1 reads MRHNA; CDR2 reads SNTAGT. This CDR3 contains 14 residues. In DNA, the CDR3 is TGTGCCAGCAAGTCGGTACCGGGTAAATCAATCCAGTACTTC. Protein: CASKSVPGKSIQYF.

This clone turned up a few times. This chain joins TRBV5-1 and TRBJ2-1; possibly TRBD2 for D (6 bases). V shed 0 bases and J shed 4 bases, with 14 bases lying between them. Germline-derived CDR1 and CDR2 are SGHRS and YFSETQ. The CDR3 has 16 residues. The CDR3: CASSLALGGFYNEQFF. DNA of the CDR3: TGCGCCAGCAGCTTGGCCCTCGGGGGTTTTTACAATGAGCAGTTCTTC.

CDR3 residues: CASNPDRVRPLHF. The CDR3 nucleotides are TGTGCCAGCAACCCGGACAGGGTCCGACCCCTCCACTTT. This chain links TRBV28 with TRBJ1-6; 8 bases align to TRBD1. Per germline, CDR1 MDHEN and CDR2 SYDVKM. CDR3 size: 13 residues. J was trimmed by 12 bases and V by 7 bases; bases with no gene match: 8.

CDR3 bases: TGCGCCAGCAGCCTTCGGGACAGCGACCAGTACTTC. It codes for CASSLRDSDQYF. The chain carries TRBV4-1 and TRBJ2-7; 7 nucleotides line up with TRBD1. In germline, CDR1 is MGHRA, CDR2 YSYEKL. The CDR3 totals 12 residues. V shed 4 bases and J 10 bases; nucleotides not matched to a gene: 7.

The chain links TRBV4-3 to TRBJ1-1; no clear D gene. CDR3 size: 14 residues. Germline CDR1 is LGHNA and CDR2 is YSLEER. V shed 4 bases and J shed 2 bases, with 11 bases lying between them. In DNA, the CDR3 is TGCGCCAGCAGCCGCGACCGGGAAAACACTGAAGCTTTCTTT. Translation: CASSRDRENTEAFF.

The J gene is TRBJ2-7, the V gene TRBV13; 7 bases align to TRBD1. Germline CDR1 and CDR2: PRHDT and FYEKMQ (reference sequence). The CDR3 is 17 amino acids. Trimming cost V 3 bases and J 4 bases; bases outside gene matches: 15. The CDR3 bases are TGTGCCAGCAGCTTTTTACCCTCCGGGACAGATAGATACGAGCAGTACTTC. This gives the protein CASSFLPSGTDRYEQYF. Looking up the rest from reference TRBV13 and TRBJ2-7 gives the full variable domain: AAGVIQSPRHLIKEKRETATLKCYPIPRHDTVYWYQQGPGQDPQFLISFYEKMQSDKGSIPDRFSAQQFSDYHSELNMSSLELGDSALYFCASSFLPSGTDRYEQYFGPGTRLTVT.